This TCR beta chain is drawn from a study of CD8+ T cells in alopecia areata. Study information: Tofacitinib ran 6 to 18 months, followed by 6 months off drug. Using the percentage of affected scalp area, treated patients' severity was scored.

Trimming removed 7 bases from V and 4 bases from J, with 19 bases in between. Germline CDR1 LGHNT, CDR2 FRNRAP. The CDR3 covers 15 residues. As the sequencing template, cDNA was produced by extracting RNA and reverse transcribing it. Some clones are missing from TCRdb's copy, which holds only in-frame ones; the method was immunoSEQ multiplex PCR. The sample has 95,000 to 100,000 clones; just under 60% are singletons. Study-wide results and limits: Affected lesional scalp, above all in alopecia totalis/universalis, was more clonal than normal scalp.

Treatment described: oral pan-JAK inhibitor, 5-10 mg twice daily. PBMCs yielded sorted CD4+ and CD8+ T cells. For this clone: Its antigen is unidentified.

The sample consisted of CD8+ T cells sorted from blood, taken at roughly week 55, from a patient treated with tofacitinib. The sequence was collected from a human donor with alopecia areata. The chain has TRBV12-5 and TRBJ2-5; D is uncertain. The CDR3 sequence is CASAPSAQSRETQYF. CDR3 nucleotides: TGTGCTAGTGCTCCCTCGGCGCAGTCAAGAGAGACCCAGTACTTC.